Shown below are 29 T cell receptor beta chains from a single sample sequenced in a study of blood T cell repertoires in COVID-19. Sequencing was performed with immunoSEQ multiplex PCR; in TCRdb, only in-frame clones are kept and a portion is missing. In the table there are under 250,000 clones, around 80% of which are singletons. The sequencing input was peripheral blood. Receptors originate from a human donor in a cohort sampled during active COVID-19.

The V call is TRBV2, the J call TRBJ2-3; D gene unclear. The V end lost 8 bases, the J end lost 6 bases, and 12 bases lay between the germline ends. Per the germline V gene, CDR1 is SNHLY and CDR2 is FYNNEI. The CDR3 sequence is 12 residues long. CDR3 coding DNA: TGTGCCAGCTACCCTAGTGCGGATACGCAGTATTTT. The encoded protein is CASYPSADTQYF.

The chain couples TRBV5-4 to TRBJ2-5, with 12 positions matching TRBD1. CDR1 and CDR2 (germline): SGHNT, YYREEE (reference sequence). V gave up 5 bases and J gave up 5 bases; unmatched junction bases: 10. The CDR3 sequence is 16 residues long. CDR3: CASRKTGQGASETQYF. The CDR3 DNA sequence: TGTGCCAGCAGGAAAACGGGACAGGGGGCTAGTGAGACCCAGTACTTC.

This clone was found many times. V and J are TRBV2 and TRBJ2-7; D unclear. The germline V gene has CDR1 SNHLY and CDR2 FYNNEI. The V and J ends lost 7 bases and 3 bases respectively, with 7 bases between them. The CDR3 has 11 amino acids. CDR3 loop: CASTLYYEQYF. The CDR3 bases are TGTGCCAGCACTCTCTACTACGAGCAGTACTTC.

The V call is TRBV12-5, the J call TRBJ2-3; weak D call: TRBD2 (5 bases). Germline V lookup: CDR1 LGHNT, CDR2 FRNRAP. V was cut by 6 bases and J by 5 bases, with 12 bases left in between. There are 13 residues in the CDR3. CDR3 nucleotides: TGTGCTAGTGGCCCCGGCAGCGGAGATACGCAGTATTTT. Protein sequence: CASGPGSGDTQYF.

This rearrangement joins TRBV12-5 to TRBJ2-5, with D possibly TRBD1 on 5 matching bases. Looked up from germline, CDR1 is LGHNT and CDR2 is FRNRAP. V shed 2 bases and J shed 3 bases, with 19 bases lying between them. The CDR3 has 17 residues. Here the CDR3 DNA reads TGTGCTAGTGGTTTGCTTCGACAGCCGACCTCAGAAGAGACCCAGTACTTC. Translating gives CASGLLRQPTSEETQYF.

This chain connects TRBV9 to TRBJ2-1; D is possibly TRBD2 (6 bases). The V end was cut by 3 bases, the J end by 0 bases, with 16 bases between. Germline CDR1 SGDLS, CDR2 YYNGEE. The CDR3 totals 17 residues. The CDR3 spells CASSAAGTPSSYNEQFF. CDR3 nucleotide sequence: TGTGCCAGCAGCGCCGCCGGGACTCCGAGCTCCTACAATGAGCAGTTCTTC.

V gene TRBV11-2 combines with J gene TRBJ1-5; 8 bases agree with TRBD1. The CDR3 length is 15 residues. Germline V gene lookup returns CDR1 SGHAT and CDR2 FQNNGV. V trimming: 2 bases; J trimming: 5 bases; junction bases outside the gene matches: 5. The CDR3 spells CASSLTGGTDQPQHF. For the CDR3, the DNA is TGTGCCAGCAGCTTAACAGGGGGGACGGATCAGCCCCAGCATTTT. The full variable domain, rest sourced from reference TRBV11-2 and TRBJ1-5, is EAGVAQSPRYKIIEKRQSVAFWCNPISGHATLYWYQQILGQGPKLLIQFQNNGVVDDSQLPKDRFSAERLKGVDSTLKIQPAKLEDSAVYLCASSLTGGTDQPQHFGDGTRLSIL.

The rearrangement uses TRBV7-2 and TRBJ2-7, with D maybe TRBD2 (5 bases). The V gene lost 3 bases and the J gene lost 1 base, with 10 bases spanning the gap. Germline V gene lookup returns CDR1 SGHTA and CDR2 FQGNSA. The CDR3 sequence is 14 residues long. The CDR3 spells CASSFSRGSYEQYF. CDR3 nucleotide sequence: TGTGCCAGCAGCTTTAGTCGGGGATCCTACGAGCAGTACTTC.

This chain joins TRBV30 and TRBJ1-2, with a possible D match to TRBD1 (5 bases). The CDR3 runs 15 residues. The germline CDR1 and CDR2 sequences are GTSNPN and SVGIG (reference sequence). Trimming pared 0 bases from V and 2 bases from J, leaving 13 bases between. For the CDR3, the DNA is TGTGCCTGGAGTGTATGGGGCGGTCTAAACTATGGCTACACCTTC. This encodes CAWSVWGGLNYGYTF.

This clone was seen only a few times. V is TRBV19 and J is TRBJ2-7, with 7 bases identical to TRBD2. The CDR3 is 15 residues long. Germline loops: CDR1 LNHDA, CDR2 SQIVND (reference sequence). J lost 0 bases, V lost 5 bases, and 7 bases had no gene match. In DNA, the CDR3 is TGTGCCAGTAGTGTGGGACTACACGGCTCCTACGAGCAGTACTTC. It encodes CASSVGLHGSYEQYF.

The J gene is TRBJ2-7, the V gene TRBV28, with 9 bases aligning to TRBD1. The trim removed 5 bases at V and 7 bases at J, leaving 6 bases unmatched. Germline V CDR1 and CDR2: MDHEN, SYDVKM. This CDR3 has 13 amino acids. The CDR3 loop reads CASSGGQGREQYF. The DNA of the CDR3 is TGTGCCAGCAGTGGAGGACAGGGGAGGGAGCAGTACTTC.

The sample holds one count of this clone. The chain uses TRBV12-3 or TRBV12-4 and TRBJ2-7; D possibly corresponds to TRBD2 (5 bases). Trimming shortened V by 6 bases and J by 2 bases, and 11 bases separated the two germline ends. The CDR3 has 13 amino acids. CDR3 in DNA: TGTGCCAGCAGACGCGGGTCCCCCTACGAGCAGTACTTC. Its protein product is CASRRGSPYEQYF.

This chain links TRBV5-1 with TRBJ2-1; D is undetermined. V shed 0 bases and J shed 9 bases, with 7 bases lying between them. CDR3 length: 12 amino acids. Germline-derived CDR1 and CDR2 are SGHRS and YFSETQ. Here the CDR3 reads CASSLALSEQFF. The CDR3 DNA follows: TGCGCCAGCAGCTTGGCATTGAGTGAGCAGTTCTTC.

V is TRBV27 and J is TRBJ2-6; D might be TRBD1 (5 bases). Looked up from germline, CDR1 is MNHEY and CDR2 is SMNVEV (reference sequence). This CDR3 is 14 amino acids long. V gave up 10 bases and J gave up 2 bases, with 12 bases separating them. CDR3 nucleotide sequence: TGTGCCACCACTCAGGGTGCTGGGGCCAACGTCCTGACTTTC. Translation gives CATTQGAGANVLTF.

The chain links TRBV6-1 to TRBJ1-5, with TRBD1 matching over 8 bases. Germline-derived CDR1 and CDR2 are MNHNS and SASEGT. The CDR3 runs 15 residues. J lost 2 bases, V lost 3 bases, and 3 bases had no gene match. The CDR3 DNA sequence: TGTGCCAGCAGTGACAGGGGGCAAGGCAATCAGCCCCAGCATTTT. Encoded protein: CASSDRGQGNQPQHF.

CDR3 DNA sequence: TGTGCCACCCGGGAGCTAGCGGGGGGCACCTCCTACAATGAGCAGTTCTTC. Translation: CATRELAGGTSYNEQFF. The chain joins TRBV10-3 to TRBJ2-1, with 11 bases aligning to TRBD2. This CDR3 has 17 amino acids. Germline V gene sequence: CDR1 ENHRY, CDR2 SYGVKD. After removal of 10 bases from V and 0 bases from J, the junction contained 11 bases not matched to a gene.

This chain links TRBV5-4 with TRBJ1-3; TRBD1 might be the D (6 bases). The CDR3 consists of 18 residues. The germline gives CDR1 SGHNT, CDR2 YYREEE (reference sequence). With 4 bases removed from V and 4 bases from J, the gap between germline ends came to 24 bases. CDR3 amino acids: CASSPFSTSRGVGNTIYF. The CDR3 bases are TGTGCCAGCAGCCCATTTTCAACTTCCAGGGGAGTGGGAAACACCATATATTTT.

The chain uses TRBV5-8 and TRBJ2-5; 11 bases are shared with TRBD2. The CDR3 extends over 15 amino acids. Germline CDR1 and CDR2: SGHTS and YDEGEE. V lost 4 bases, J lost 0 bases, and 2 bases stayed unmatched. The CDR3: CASSLGLADQETQYF. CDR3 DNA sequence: TGTGCCAGCAGCCTGGGACTAGCGGACCAAGAGACCCAGTACTTC.

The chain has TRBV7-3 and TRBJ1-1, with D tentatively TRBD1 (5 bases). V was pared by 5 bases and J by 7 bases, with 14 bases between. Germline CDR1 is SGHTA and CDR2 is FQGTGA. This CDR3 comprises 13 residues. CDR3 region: CASSPGKGYEAFF. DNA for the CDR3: TGTGCCAGCAGCCCCGGTAAGGGGTATGAAGCTTTCTTT.

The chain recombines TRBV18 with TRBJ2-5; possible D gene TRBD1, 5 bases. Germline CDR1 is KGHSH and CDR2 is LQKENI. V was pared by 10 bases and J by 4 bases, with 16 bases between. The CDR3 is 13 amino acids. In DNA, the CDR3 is TGTGCCACCGAAAGGAGCCAGGGAGAGACCCAGTACTTC. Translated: CATERSQGETQYF.

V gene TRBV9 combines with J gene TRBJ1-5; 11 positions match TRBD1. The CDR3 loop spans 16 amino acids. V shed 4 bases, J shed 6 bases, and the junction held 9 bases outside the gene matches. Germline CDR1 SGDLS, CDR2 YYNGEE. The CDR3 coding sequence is TGTGCCAGCAGCCGATCCGGGACAGGGGGTATTCAGCCCCAGCATTTT. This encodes CASSRSGTGGIQPQHF.

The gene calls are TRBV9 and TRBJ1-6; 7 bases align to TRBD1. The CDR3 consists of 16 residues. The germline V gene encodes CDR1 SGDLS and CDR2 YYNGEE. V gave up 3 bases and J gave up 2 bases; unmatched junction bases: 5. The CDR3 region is CASSARDRTYNSPLHF. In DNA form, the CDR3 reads TGTGCCAGCAGCGCGCGGGACAGAACCTATAATTCACCCCTCCACTTT.

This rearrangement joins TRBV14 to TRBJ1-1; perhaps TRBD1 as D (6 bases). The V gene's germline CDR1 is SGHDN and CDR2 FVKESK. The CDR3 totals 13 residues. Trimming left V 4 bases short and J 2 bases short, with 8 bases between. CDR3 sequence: CASSLDRNTEAFF. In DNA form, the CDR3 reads TGTGCCAGCAGCCTGGACAGAAACACTGAAGCTTTCTTT. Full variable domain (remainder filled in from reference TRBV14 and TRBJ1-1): EAGVTQFPSHSVIEKGQTVTLRCDPISGHDNLYWYRRVMGKEIKFLLHFVKESKQDESGMPNNRFLAERTGGTYSTLKVQPAELEDSGVYFCASSLDRNTEAFFGQGTRLTVV.

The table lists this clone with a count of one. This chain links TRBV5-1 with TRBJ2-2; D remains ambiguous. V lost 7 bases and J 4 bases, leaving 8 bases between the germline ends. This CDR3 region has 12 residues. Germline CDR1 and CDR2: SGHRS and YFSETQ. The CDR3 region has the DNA TGCGCCAGCGCGAAACCCACCGGGGAGCTGTTTTTT. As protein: CASAKPTGELFF.

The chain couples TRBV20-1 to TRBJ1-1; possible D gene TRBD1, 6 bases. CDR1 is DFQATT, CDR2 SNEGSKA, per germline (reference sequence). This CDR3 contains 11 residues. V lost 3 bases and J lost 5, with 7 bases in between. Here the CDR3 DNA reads TGCAGTGCTAGGGGGGCGACTGAAGCTTTCTTT. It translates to CSARGATEAFF.

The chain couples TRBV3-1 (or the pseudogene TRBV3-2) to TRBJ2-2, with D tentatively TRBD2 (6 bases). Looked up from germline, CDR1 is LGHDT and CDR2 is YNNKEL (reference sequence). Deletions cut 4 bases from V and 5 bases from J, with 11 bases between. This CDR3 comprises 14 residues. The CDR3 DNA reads TGTGCCAGCAGCCTATACGGGGGAACCGGGGAGCTGTTTTTT. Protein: CASSLYGGTGELFF.

DNA of the CDR3: TGTGCCATCAGTGATAAGCAGTTGGCTAGCGGGAGTACAGCTGAGCAGTTCTTC. This translates into CAISDKQLASGSTAEQFF. The V call is TRBV10-3, the J call TRBJ2-1, with 10 bases matching TRBD2. J gave up 9 bases and V 3 bases, and 17 bases lay outside the gene matches. The CDR3 extends over 18 amino acids. Germline CDR1 is ENHRY and CDR2 is SYGVKD.

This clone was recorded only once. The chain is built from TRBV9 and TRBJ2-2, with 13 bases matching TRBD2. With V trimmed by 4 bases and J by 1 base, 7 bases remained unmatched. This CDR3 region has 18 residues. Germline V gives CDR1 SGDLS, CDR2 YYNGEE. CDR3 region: CASSLTSGGPLNTGELFF. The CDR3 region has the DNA TGTGCCAGCAGCTTGACTAGCGGGGGGCCCCTGAACACCGGGGAGCTGTTTTTT. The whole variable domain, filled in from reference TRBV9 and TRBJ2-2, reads DSGVTQTPKHLITATGQRVTLRCSPRSGDLSVYWYQQSLDQGLQFLIQYYNGEERAKGNILERFSAQQFPDLHSELNLSSLELGDSALYFCASSLTSGGPLNTGELFFGEGSRLTVL.

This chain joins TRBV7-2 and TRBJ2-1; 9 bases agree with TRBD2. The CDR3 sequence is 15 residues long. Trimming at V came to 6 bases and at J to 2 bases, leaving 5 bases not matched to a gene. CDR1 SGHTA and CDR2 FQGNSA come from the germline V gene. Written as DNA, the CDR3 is TGTGCCAGCAGTTTTAGCGGGAGTGCCTACAATGAGCAGTTCTTC. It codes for CASSFSGSAYNEQFF.